This TCR beta chain was sequenced in a study of T-cell reconstitution after alpha-beta-depleted transplantation in children. For TCRbeta, the library was prepared with unique molecular identifiers. One entry per CDR3 protein results from TCRdb running MiXCR on the PCR reads. The sample lists more than 200,000 distinct CDR3 sequences, 17% occurring once. Study observations and caveats: Certain patients had high TCRbeta diversity at day 60, and it came from recipient T cells and thymic progenitors that survived. T-cell numbers and diversity, one year after transplant, stemmed largely from T cells that were newly produced. Several hundred rapidly expanded clones from non-depleted graft cells reportedly supplied alpha-beta T cells about two months post-transplant.

This clonotype occurred many times. Antigen specificity is unknown. The CDR3 runs to 17 residues. Deletions cut 5 bases from V and 1 base from J, with 17 bases between. Per the germline V gene, CDR1 is SGHVS and CDR2 is FQNEAQ. This chain connects TRBV7-8 to TRBJ2-2; D perhaps matches TRBD1 (5 bases). The sequence was obtained from a male patient under 10 years old who had a stem cell transplant for acute lymphoblastic leukemia, so the T cells may come from the graft donor. The material was PBMCs, mostly from graft donor cells, obtained 360 days after TCRalphabeta/CD19-depleted stem cell transplant. CDR3 residues: CASSPRLGQENTGELFF. CDR3 bases: TGTGCCAGCAGCCCCAGATTGGGGCAGGAGAACACCGGGGAGCTGTTTTTT.